The 31 T cell receptor beta chains in this list originate from one sample, sequenced in a study of blood T cell repertoires in COVID-19. Profiling relied on immunoSEQ multiplex PCR, and the TCRdb table lists in-frame clones only, not all of them. The data contain roughly 47,000 clones, roughly nine tenths of them singletons. The sequenced sample consisted of peripheral blood. Receptors were obtained from a man between 70 and 80 years old with active COVID-19.

The rearrangement uses TRBV6-6 and TRBJ1-2; TRBD1 aligns across 9 bases. CDR3 size: 15 residues. Trimming removed 4 bases from V and 6 bases from J; junction bases left unmatched: 9. The germline gives CDR1 MNHNY, CDR2 SVGAGI (reference sequence). The CDR3 here is CASSSTSTGGNGYTF. CDR3 DNA: TGTGCCAGCAGTTCCACCTCTACAGGGGGCAATGGCTACACCTTC.

The rearrangement links TRBV6-2 or TRBV6-3 to TRBJ2-7, with 7 bases fitting TRBD1. Germline assignment: CDR1 MNHEY and CDR2 SVGEGT. The CDR3 sequence is 15 residues long. J lost 3 bases, V lost 4 bases, and 9 bases had no gene match. CDR3 coding DNA: TGTGCCAGCAGTTGGATACAGGGGCTTAACTACGAGCAGTACTTC. This gives the protein CASSWIQGLNYEQYF.

V is TRBV7-6 and J is TRBJ2-7; 9 bases line up with TRBD1. The germline V gene has CDR1 SGHVS and CDR2 FNYEAQ. Trimming removed 5 bases from V and 2 bases from J; junction bases left unmatched: 7. This CDR3 is 15 amino acids long. CDR3 DNA: TGTGCCAGCAGCCAAACAGGGGGCGCACCCTACGAGCAGTACTTC. It yields the protein CASSQTGGAPYEQYF.

J is TRBJ1-2 and V is TRBV7-2; tentatively, D is TRBD1 (5 bases). Germline V lookup: CDR1 SGHTA, CDR2 FQGNSA. With 1 base removed from V and 5 bases from J, the gap between germline ends came to 8 bases. The CDR3 totals 13 residues. The DNA of the CDR3 is TGTGCCAGCAGCTTAGGCAGGGATTATGGCTACACCTTC. The encoded protein is CASSLGRDYGYTF.

Of note for this clone: The junction and the germline gene differ at one end; a read error may be behind it. This chain links TRBV6-2 or TRBV6-3 with TRBJ2-1; the D gene is possibly TRBD2 (6 bases). The CDR3 is 13 amino acids. CDR1 is MNHEY, CDR2 SVGEGT, per germline. CDR3 nucleotides: TGTGCCAGCAGTCACTCAACCGGGGGTGAGCAGTTCTTC. Protein sequence: CASSHSTGGEQFF.

J is TRBJ1-4 and V is TRBV18; 7 nucleotides match TRBD1. J was trimmed by 1 base and V by 6 bases; bases with no gene match: 14. There are 18 residues in the CDR3. Germline lookup yields CDR1 KGHSH and CDR2 LQKENI. CDR3 region: CASSPLNPTGLTNEKLFF. Written as DNA, the CDR3 is TGTGCCAGCTCGCCTTTAAACCCGACAGGGCTAACTAATGAAAAACTGTTTTTT. Supplemented by reference TRBV18 and TRBJ1-4, the full variable domain reads NAGVMQNPRHLVRRRGQEARLRCSPMKGHSHVYWYRQLPEEGLKFMVYLQKENIIDESGMPKERFSAEFPKEGPSILRIQQVVRGDSAAYFCASSPLNPTGLTNEKLFFGSGTQLSVL.

The rearrangement joins TRBV6-5 to TRBJ1-4; unclear D gene. From germline, CDR1 is MNHEY and CDR2 SVGAGI. The CDR3 runs to 15 residues. With 2 bases removed from V and 7 bases from J, the gap between germline ends came to 14 bases. The CDR3 sequence: CASSYGTAVREKLFF. As DNA, the CDR3 is TGTGCCAGCAGTTACGGTACAGCTGTGCGTGAAAAACTGTTTTTT.

CDR3 sequence reads: CASRGAGAANEKLFF. CDR3 in DNA: TGTGCCAGCAGGGGAGCGGGGGCAGCTAATGAAAAACTGTTTTTT. The rearrangement uses TRBV6-5 and TRBJ1-4; tentative D call: TRBD1 (6 bases). The CDR3 covers 15 residues. In germline, CDR1 is MNHEY, CDR2 SVGAGI. Trimming left V 6 bases short and J 3 bases short, with 14 bases between.

The rearrangement links TRBV7-2 to TRBJ2-1; a weak D match, TRBD1 (5 bases). The length of the CDR3 is 13 residues. Trimming took 2 bases from V and 8 from J, leaving 10 bases between them. Germline V CDR1 and CDR2: SGHTA, FQGNSA. This CDR3 reads CASSLQQGYEQFF. The CDR3 nucleotides are TGTGCCAGCAGCTTACAGCAGGGCTATGAGCAGTTCTTC.

The chain is built from TRBV29-1 and TRBJ1-1, with D possibly TRBD1 on 6 matching bases. Per germline, CDR1 SQVTM and CDR2 ANQGSEA. V dropped 1 base and J dropped 10 bases, with 13 bases sitting between them. The CDR3 sequence is 12 residues long. The CDR3 coding sequence is TGCAGCGTTGAAGGGACAGATCCTCGAGCTTTCTTT. Protein product: CSVEGTDPRAFF.

This clone was found a few times. The chain employs TRBV10-1 and TRBJ2-2, with D tentatively TRBD1 (5 bases). CDR3 size: 14 residues. Germline-derived CDR1 and CDR2 are WNHNN and SYGVQD (reference sequence). Trimming took 2 bases from V and 6 from J, leaving 10 bases between them. In DNA, the CDR3 is TGCGCCAGCAGTGAGGGACATCGGCCCGGGGAGCTGTTTTTT. Its protein is CASSEGHRPGELFF.

The CDR3 sequence: CASSFSSVNYGYTF. The CDR3 DNA reads TGTGCCAGCAGTTTCTCCTCGGTTAACTATGGCTACACCTTC. The chain combines TRBV28 with TRBJ1-2; D remains unclear. Deletions cut 3 bases from V and 1 base from J, with 9 bases between. The CDR3 spans 14 residues. Germline-derived CDR1 and CDR2 are MDHEN and SYDVKM.

The chain is built from TRBV18 and TRBJ2-7; 8 nucleotides agree with TRBD1. Germline V CDR1 and CDR2: KGHSH, LQKENI. V shed 2 bases, J shed 3 bases, and the junction held 3 bases outside the gene matches. CDR3 length equals 14 residues. The CDR3, as DNA: TGTGCCAGCTCACCAATAGGACAGGGCTACGAGCAGTACTTC. This gives the protein CASSPIGQGYEQYF.

The chain couples TRBV19 to TRBJ2-1; 9 positions agree with TRBD2. With V trimmed by 5 bases and J by 9 bases, 14 bases remained unmatched. This CDR3 has 16 residues. CDR1 is LNHDA, CDR2 SQIVND, per germline (reference sequence). The CDR3, as DNA: TGTGCCAGTAGTCCCCGGGCTAGCGGGGCTTTAGGTGAGCAGTTCTTC. As protein: CASSPRASGALGEQFF.

The J gene is TRBJ2-7, the V gene TRBV20-1; 9 nucleotides align to TRBD2. Germline V lookup: CDR1 DFQATT, CDR2 SNEGSKA (reference sequence). The CDR3 totals 13 residues. V was clipped by 3 bases and J by 1 base; unmatched bases: 1. Written as DNA, the CDR3 is TGCAGTGCTAGTGCGGGGGGGTCCTACGAGCAGTACTTC. As protein: CSASAGGSYEQYF.

The chain uses TRBV19 and TRBJ2-5, with 10 bases lining up with TRBD2. Per the germline V gene, CDR1 is LNHDA and CDR2 is SQIVND (reference sequence). The CDR3 is 14 residues long. The J segment lost 4 bases and the V segment lost 4 bases, leaving 3 bases of the junction unmatched. The CDR3 DNA reads TGTGCCAGTAGTACAGCGGGGGGGCTAGAGACCCAGTACTTC. It specifies CASSTAGGLETQYF.

This chain uses TRBV7-2 with TRBJ1-6; no firm D call. This CDR3 is built from 17 residues. The germline V gene has CDR1 SGHTA and CDR2 FQGNSA. With 1 base removed from V and 0 bases from J, the gap between germline ends came to 10 bases. The CDR3 here is CASSLGQASSYNSPLHF. CDR3 DNA: TGTGCCAGCAGCTTAGGGCAGGCCAGCTCCTATAATTCACCCCTCCACTTT.

This clone was counted only a few times. V gene TRBV5-1 combines with J gene TRBJ1-6; the D is unclear. CDR3 length equals 13 residues. The germline V gene has CDR1 SGHRS and CDR2 YFSETQ. Trimming cost V 3 bases and J 5 bases, with 6 bases left between them. CDR3 nucleotides: TGCGCCAGCAGCTACTCTAATAATTCACCCCTCCACTTT. This codes for CASSYSNNSPLHF.

V is TRBV2 and J is TRBJ2-5, with D perhaps TRBD1 (5 bases). The CDR3 contains 14 residues. Trimming removed 3 bases from V and 5 bases from J, with 13 bases in between. In germline, CDR1 is SNHLY, CDR2 FYNNEI. CDR3 amino acids: CASSESAGFETQYF. The DNA of the CDR3 is TGTGCCAGCAGTGAGTCTGCAGGGTTCGAGACCCAGTACTTC. Supplemented by reference TRBV2 and TRBJ2-5, the full variable domain reads EPEVTQTPSHQVTQMGQEVILRCVPISNHLYFYWYRQILGQKVEFLVSFYNNEISEKSEIFDDQFSVERPDGSNFTLKIRSTKLEDSAMYFCASSESAGFETQYFGPGTRLLVL.

The chain recombines TRBV10-1 with TRBJ2-7; no clear D. The CDR3 is 14 amino acids. Germline lookup yields CDR1 WNHNN and CDR2 SYGVQD (reference sequence). V shed 10 bases and J shed 3 bases, with 19 bases lying between them. The CDR3 is CAIHLGITCYEQYF. CDR3 nucleotide sequence: TGCGCCATTCATTTGGGCATAACCTGCTACGAGCAGTACTTC.

This clone was counted once. The chain employs TRBV25-1 and TRBJ2-5; D may be TRBD1 (6 bases). Trimming removed 2 bases from V and 4 bases from J, with 8 bases in between. Germline CDR1 reads MGHDK; CDR2 reads SYGVNS. This CDR3 has 13 amino acids. Here the CDR3 DNA reads TGTGCCAGCAGTGAAGGGACACGAGAGACCCAGTACTTC. This gives the protein CASSEGTRETQYF.

The chain joins TRBV28 to TRBJ2-7; TRBD2 agrees at 11 bases. The length of the CDR3 is 16 residues. V dropped 5 bases and J dropped 0; count of bases not matched to a gene: 6. Germline V gives CDR1 MDHEN, CDR2 SYDVKM. CDR3 loop: CASSPLAGGPSYEQYF. The CDR3 nucleotides are TGTGCCAGCAGTCCCCTAGCGGGGGGTCCCTCCTACGAGCAGTACTTC.

V usage is TRBV7-2 and J usage is TRBJ1-6; 10 bases fit TRBD1. Germline-derived CDR1 and CDR2 are SGHTA and FQGNSA. The CDR3 runs 17 residues. V shed 1 base, J shed 9 bases, and the junction held 9 bases outside the gene matches. The DNA for the CDR3 is TGTGCCAGCAGCTTAGGACGGAAGGACAGGGGGGCTTCACCCCTCCACTTT. Protein product: CASSLGRKDRGASPLHF.

The CDR3 is CASSQDGGNEQFF. The CDR3 nucleotides are TGCGCCAGCAGCCAAGATGGGGGGAATGAGCAGTTCTTC. This sequence joins TRBV4-3 and TRBJ2-1; D might be TRBD2 (6 bases). Trimming cost V 0 bases and J 7 bases, with 7 bases left between them. The CDR3 spans 13 residues. Germline assignment: CDR1 LGHNA and CDR2 YSLEER.

Comment on this clone: The junction does not match germline at one end; this may be a read error. This CDR3 reads CASSNSGAGSNQPQHF. The CDR3 coding sequence is TGTGCCAGCAGTAACTCAGGGGCGGGGAGCAATCAGCCCCAGCATTTT. The chain recombines TRBV6-2 or TRBV6-3 with TRBJ1-5; D is perhaps TRBD1 (6 bases). The CDR3 runs to 16 residues. Per the germline V gene, CDR1 is MNHEY and CDR2 is SVGEGT.

The chain is built from TRBV15 and TRBJ1-5; the D is unclear. Trimming shortened V by 1 base and J by 1 base, and 14 bases separated the two germline ends. This CDR3 comprises 17 residues. CDR1 and CDR2 from the germline V gene are LNHNV and YYDKDF (reference sequence). Here the CDR3 reads CATSRALAGLSNQPQHF. Here the CDR3 DNA reads TGTGCCACCAGCAGAGCGCTGGCTGGTCTGAGCAATCAGCCCCAGCATTTT.

V is TRBV19 and J is TRBJ1-1; 8 bases are a match to TRBD1. V lost 9 bases and J lost 0; bases outside the gene matches: 9. Per the germline V gene, CDR1 is LNHDA and CDR2 is SQIVND (reference sequence). The CDR3 consists of 15 residues. CDR3 region: CASAQGERMNTEAFF. The CDR3 DNA reads as TGTGCCAGCGCACAGGGGGAGAGGATGAACACTGAAGCTTTCTTT.

V usage is TRBV12-3 or TRBV12-4 and J usage is TRBJ2-7; D ambiguous. V dropped 3 bases and J dropped 4 bases, with 10 bases sitting between them. CDR3 length equals 13 residues. The CDR3 DNA follows: TGTGCCAGCAGTTTTACCGACACGTACGAGCAGTACTTC. Its translation is CASSFTDTYEQYF.

CDR3 bases: TGCGCCAGCAGCTTAGAGGGCTACGGGAACACTGAAGCTTTCTTT. This sequence encodes CASSLEGYGNTEAFF. The rearrangement links TRBV5-1 to TRBJ1-1, with unresolved D. This CDR3 comprises 15 residues. The germline CDR1 and CDR2 sequences are SGHRS and YFSETQ. Trimming stripped 2 bases from V and 1 base from J, with 12 bases between.

The rearrangement uses TRBV6-6 and TRBJ1-5, with TRBD1 as a possible D gene (6 bases). V dropped 6 bases and J dropped 7 bases, with 16 bases sitting between them. The CDR3 contains 14 residues. The V gene's germline CDR1 is MNHNY and CDR2 SVGAGI (reference sequence). CDR3 sequence: CASRPNRDQQPQHF. CDR3 DNA sequence: TGTGCCAGCAGACCCAACAGGGATCAACAGCCCCAGCATTTT.

This clone appeared once. The chain links TRBV6-2 or TRBV6-3 to TRBJ1-3, with 7 bases fitting TRBD1. After removal of 6 bases from V and 2 bases from J, the junction contained 4 bases not matched to a gene. The CDR3 contains 14 residues. CDR1 and CDR2 (germline): MNHEY, SVGEGT. The CDR3 coding sequence is TGTGCCAGCAGCTATGACAGGGCTGGAAACACCATATATTTT. This sequence encodes CASSYDRAGNTIYF.